This T cell receptor beta chain was obtained from a study of neurological immune-mediated disorders. Whole-study results and caveats: Among 34 multiple sclerosis patients, 18 had repertoires that phylogenetic grouping placed in one related-CDR3 cluster, a possible signature. CDR3 amino acid sequences found in expanded clones were never shared across subjects, suggesting private repertoires in all groups.

Notes on this clonotype: Its specificity is unknown. A much more abundant neighbour one base away suggests this may be a read error.

V was clipped by 4 bases and J by 2 bases, with 8 bases between them. The CDR3 runs to 13 residues. Germline V gene lookup returns CDR1 SGHVS and CDR2 FQNEAQ. TCRdb reanalysed the 5' RACE reads using MiXCR and keeps one entry per CDR3 protein. The table includes about 74,000 distinct CDR3 sequences, roughly 5.6% detected once. The chain carries TRBV7-8 and TRBJ1-1; D gene unclear. This TCR derives from a man between 18 and 35 years old with multiple sclerosis. Sequencing used PBMCs. In DNA form, the CDR3 reads TGTGCCAGCAGCTCGCAAAGAAACACTGAAGCTTTCTTT. Its protein product is CASSSQRNTEAFF.